This is a list of T cell receptor beta chains from one sample in a study of vaccination effects on CD4 cells after COVID-19. No antigen has been identified for these receptors. Profiling relied on immunoSEQ multiplex PCR, and the TCRdb table lists in-frame clones only, not all of them. This sample has some 60,000 clones; under 85% occur once, and the top ten carry around 4%. The sequenced sample was CD4+ T cells from PBMCs cultured without peptide, obtained after COVID-19 vaccination. Receptor source: a human donor who received a COVID-19 vaccine. The CDR3 runs from the conserved cysteine through the conserved F or W. The D gene is left open where the match is weak. Expanded clones are given a class, and other clones once, few, many or no size at all.

j_gene	abundance	v_gene	len	d_gene	CDR3aa	CDR3nt
TRBJ1-2	.	TRBV5-5	17	.	CASSLASTAAANYGYTF	TGTGCCAGCAGCTTGGCGTCGACAGCGGCCGCTAACTATGGCTACACCTTC
TRBJ1-6	.	TRBV6-5	14	TRBD1	CASSLGTGGMALHF	TGTGCCAGCAGTTTAGGGACAGGGGGGATGGCCCTCCACTTT
TRBJ2-5	.	TRBV10-3	13	TRBD2	CAIGGEGSETQYF	TGTGCCATCGGGGGGGAGGGTTCTGAGACCCAGTACTTC
TRBJ2-7	once	TRBV15	18	TRBD2	CATSRAGVGAGGTYEQYF	TGTGCCACCAGCAGAGCGGGGGTTGGGGCGGGGGGTACCTACGAGCAGTACTTC
TRBJ1-3	.	TRBV3-1/TRBV3-2	17	.	CASSHQRVYYSGNTIYF	TGTGCCAGCAGCCATCAAAGAGTTTATTACTCTGGAAACACCATATATTTT
TRBJ2-7	.	TRBV28	11	.	CASRYDREQYF	TGTGCCAGCAGATACGACAGAGAGCAGTACTTC
TRBJ2-2	.	TRBV6-5	15	.	CASSRESRGTGELFF	TGTGCCAGCAGCCGGGAGTCGAGGGGCACCGGGGAGCTGTTTTTT
TRBJ2-1	.	TRBV15	21	TRBD2	CATSRVRIGTSGSSSYNEQFF	TGTGCCACCAGCAGAGTCCGTATTGGGACTAGCGGGAGTAGCTCCTACAATGAGCAGTTCTTC
TRBJ1-1	few	TRBV5-4	14	.	CASSLASANTEAFF	TGTGCCAGCAGCTTGGCTTCGGCGAACACTGAAGCTTTCTTT
TRBJ2-3	.	TRBV5-1	15	.	CASSLAPGQADTQYF	TGCGCCAGCAGCTTGGCCCCTGGCCAAGCAGATACGCAGTATTTT
TRBJ1-5	.	TRBV5-1	15	.	CASSWGEVSNQPQHF	TGCGCCAGCAGCTGGGGGGAGGTAAGCAATCAGCCCCAGCATTTT
TRBJ2-5	.	TRBV19	13	TRBD2	CASSRGGWETQYF	TGTGCCAGTAGTAGGGGAGGGTGGGAGACCCAGTACTTC
TRBJ2-3	.	TRBV5-4	15	TRBD2	CASSAPGRGGDTQYF	TGTGCCAGCAGCGCGCCAGGGCGCGGGGGAGATACGCAGTATTTT
TRBJ1-1	.	TRBV10-3	13	.	CATQYPGNTEAFF	TGTGCCACCCAGTATCCGGGAAACACTGAAGCTTTCTTT
TRBJ1-2	.	TRBV7-9	14	.	CASSLGTDLYGYTF	TGTGCCAGCAGCTTAGGGACAGATCTCTATGGCTACACCTTC
TRBJ1-1	few	TRBV3-1/TRBV3-2	13	.	CASSQGVATEAFF	TGTGCCAGCAGCCAAGGGGTTGCCACTGAAGCTTTCTTT
TRBJ1-5	.	TRBV6-2/TRBV6-3	14	.	CASSYAGGNQPQHF	TGTGCCAGCAGTTACGCTGGGGGCAATCAGCCCCAGCATTTT
TRBJ1-3	.	TRBV30	15	.	CAVYHRAPSGNTIYF	TGCGCCGTTTACCACAGGGCGCCCTCTGGAAACACCATATATTTT